Listed below are T cell receptor beta chains from one sample, sequenced in a study of long-term antiretroviral therapy in people with HIV. TCRdb keeps only in-frame clones here, not all; method: immunoSEQ multiplex PCR. The table includes 30,000 to 40,000 clones, about 80% detected once. The input for sequencing was unsorted PBMCs, taken 0.4 years before starting antiretroviral therapy. The receptors originated from a man younger than 35 with HIV. CDR3s include the opening cysteine and the closing phenylalanine or tryptophan. The D gene is left open where the match is weak. A row's size may be missing; if present it is once, few, many or a size class.

size	D	V	J	DNA	CDR3
NA	NA	TRBV7-9	TRBJ1-4	TGTGCCAGCAGCTTAGGGGGTCTACCTAATGAAAAACTGTTTTTT	CASSLGGLPNEKLFF
NA	TRBD2	TRBV30	TRBJ2-5	TGTGCCTGGGCGACTAGCTGGGGGCAAGAGACCCAGTACTTC	CAWATSWGQETQYF
NA	NA	TRBV7-6	TRBJ2-3	TGTGCCAGCAGCCGGACTGAGGCGGCCACAGATACGCAGTATTTT	CASSRTEAATDTQYF
NA	NA	TRBV11-3	TRBJ1-4	TGTGCCAGCAGCTTAGAAGAAAGAGGAGCTAATGAAAAACTGTTTTTT	CASSLEERGANEKLFF
once	NA	TRBV5-1	TRBJ2-3	TGCGCCAGCAGCTATGGGGCCACTGGCTGGAACACAGATACGCAGTATTTT	CASSYGATGWNTDTQYF
NA	NA	TRBV19	TRBJ1-1	TGTGCCAGTAGTATGATAAACACTGAAGCTTTCTTT	CASSMINTEAFF
NA	NA	TRBV4-1	TRBJ2-5	TGCGCCAGCAGCGGTTTACAAGAGACCCAGTACTTC	CASSGLQETQYF
NA	TRBD2	TRBV27	TRBJ2-3	TGTGCCAGCAGACGGGGGGGTACGCAGTATTTT	CASRRGGTQYF
NA	TRBD2	TRBV5-1	TRBJ2-1	TGCGCCAGCAGCTTGGGGGTAGCGGGATCCAATGAGCAGTTCTTC	CASSLGVAGSNEQFF
NA	TRBD1	TRBV9	TRBJ2-3	TGTGCCAGCAGCCCAGGGGGCAGGGGTCAAGATACGCAGTATTTT	CASSPGGRGQDTQYF
NA	TRBD2	TRBV6-5	TRBJ2-5	TGTGCCAGCGGGAGGGCCGGGACCTTAGAGACCCAGTACTTC	CASGRAGTLETQYF
NA	TRBD2	TRBV19	TRBJ2-1	TGTGCCAGTAGTATATGGGAGGGGTATGAGCAGTTCTTC	CASSIWEGYEQFF
NA	NA	TRBV5-1	TRBJ2-3	TGCGCCAGCAGCTCAGTCTTGGCAGGGACCACAGATACGCAGTATTTT	CASSSVLAGTTDTQYF
NA	NA	TRBV18	TRBJ2-7	TGTGCCAGCTCACCTAGCCAGGGGGGGTTCTACGAGCAGTACTTC	CASSPSQGGFYEQYF
NA	NA	TRBV25-1	TRBJ2-7	TGTGCCAGCAGTACTGGGACTTACGAGCAGTACTTC	CASSTGTYEQYF
NA	NA	TRBV28	TRBJ1-2	TGTGCCAGCAGTTCTCAGGGAGACTATGGCTACACCTTC	CASSSQGDYGYTF
NA	TRBD2	TRBV5-4	TRBJ2-1	TGTGCCAGCAGCTTAGGACTAGCGGTCAATGAGCAGTTCTTC	CASSLGLAVNEQFF
NA	NA	TRBV12-5	TRBJ1-1	TGTGCTAGTGGTTTGGGGGTGAACACTGAAGCTTTCTTT	CASGLGVNTEAFF
medium-sized	TRBD2	TRBV7-3	TRBJ2-1	TGTGCCAGCAGCGCCCGAGGGCTAGCGGGAGACAATGAGCAGTTCTTC	CASSARGLAGDNEQFF
NA	NA	TRBV27	TRBJ1-2	TGTGCCAGCAGCTTAGGGGGAAACTATGGCTACACCTTC	CASSLGGNYGYTF
NA	TRBD2	TRBV5-4	TRBJ2-3	TGTGCCAGCAGTAGCGGGGGGGCATTAAACACAGATACGCAGTATTTT	CASSSGGALNTDTQYF
NA	TRBD2	TRBV2	TRBJ2-3	TGTGCCAGCAGTGGGTCGCGGGAGAGGCACACAGATACGCAGTATTTT	CASSGSRERHTDTQYF
NA	NA	TRBV2	TRBJ1-1	TGTGCCAGCAGTGAATTGACAGCGGGGAACACTGAAGCTTTCTTT	CASSELTAGNTEAFF
NA	NA	TRBV27	TRBJ2-2	TGTGCCAGCAGTTTCAGCCCTGGGACCGGGGAGCTGTTTTTT	CASSFSPGTGELFF
NA	NA	TRBV27	TRBJ1-6	TGTGCCAGCAGTTTGGGGGTGAATTCACCCCTCCACTTT	CASSLGVNSPLHF
NA	TRBD1	TRBV9	TRBJ2-2	TGTGCCAGCAGCGTAGAACAGGGGGTCGCCGGGGAGCTGTTTTTT	CASSVEQGVAGELFF
NA	NA	TRBV19	TRBJ1-6	TGTGCCAGTAGTATAGATCCTGATCACTATAATTCACCCCTCCACTTT	CASSIDPDHYNSPLHF
NA	TRBD1	TRBV29-1	TRBJ1-2	TGCAGCGTGGGGGCGATAGGTCCAGACAGGGTCAGGACCTTC	CSVGAIGPDRVRTF
NA	NA	TRBV15	TRBJ2-3	TGTGCCACCAGCAGAGATCCTCCCCCTACGGATACGCAGTATTTT	CATSRDPPPTDTQYF
NA	TRBD1	TRBV6-5	TRBJ1-1	TGTGCCAGCAAGGGGGCTGGAGCTTTCTTT	CASKGAGAFF
NA	TRBD1	TRBV29-1	TRBJ1-5	TGCAGCGTCCTATCCAGGGGGCCTGATCAGCCCCAGCATTTT	CSVLSRGPDQPQHF
NA	TRBD2	TRBV6-1	TRBJ2-7	TGTGCCAGCAGTGTGTACGGGGAGGGCTACGAGCAGTACTTC	CASSVYGEGYEQYF
NA	TRBD2	TRBV7-2	TRBJ2-1	TGTGCCAGCAGCCCAGACCCTTCGCGGGGGGTCTACAATGAGCAGTTCTTC	CASSPDPSRGVYNEQFF
NA	NA	TRBV10-3	TRBJ2-7	TGTGCCATCAGTGAGTCAAGGGGGGGCCTTTCCTACGAGCAGTACTTC	CAISESRGGLSYEQYF
NA	NA	TRBV5-4	TRBJ2-4	TGTGCCAGCAGCTTATCAGGGGCCAAAAACATTCAGTACTTC	CASSLSGAKNIQYF
NA	NA	TRBV30	TRBJ2-1	TGTGCCTGGAGTTTGGTAATCTACAATGAGCAGTTCTTC	CAWSLVIYNEQFF
NA	TRBD1	TRBV10-3	TRBJ2-7	TGTGCCACGGGACAGGGTAGCTACGAGCAGTACTTC	CATGQGSYEQYF
NA	NA	TRBV5-8	TRBJ1-1	TGTGCCAGCAGCCTACGACAGTTTTGGAGCACTGAAGCTTTCTTT	CASSLRQFWSTEAFF
NA	TRBD1	TRBV6-5	TRBJ2-1	TGTGCCAGCAGTTCCACACAGGGGACCCGCTACAATGAGCAGTTCTTC	CASSSTQGTRYNEQFF
NA	NA	TRBV9	TRBJ2-7	TGTGCCAGCAGCGTAGAAGGGTCCCATCTCTACGAGCAGTACTTC	CASSVEGSHLYEQYF
NA	NA	TRBV21-1	TRBJ1-2	TGTGCCAGCAGCACGGCCAAGACAGAGACGTCTAACTATGGCTACACCTTC	CASSTAKTETSNYGYTF
NA	NA	TRBV6-6	TRBJ1-5	TGTGCCAGCAGTTACGGGGGGGACTTAGGTCAGCCCCAGCATTTT	CASSYGGDLGQPQHF
NA	NA	TRBV9	TRBJ2-5	TGTGCCAGCAGCCCTAGGGATAACTCTCTGGGGACCCAGTACTTC	CASSPRDNSLGTQYF
NA	NA	TRBV6-1	TRBJ2-7	TGTGCCAAAAATTTAGGGGGGACGAGCGAGCAGTACTTC	CAKNLGGTSEQYF
NA	NA	TRBV13	TRBJ2-3	TGTGCCAGCAGCTTAGGCACAGATACGCAGTATTTT	CASSLGTDTQYF
NA	NA	TRBV12-5	TRBJ2-7	TGTGCTAGTGGTTTGGGTTACGAGCAGTACTTC	CASGLGYEQYF
NA	NA	TRBV2	TRBJ1-5	TGTGCCAGCAGGAAGGAAGGGGATCTCAATCAGCCCCAGCATTTT	CASRKEGDLNQPQHF
NA	TRBD2	TRBV6-6	TRBJ2-2	TGTGCCAGCAGTTCGACTAGCATGGGCACCGGGGAGCTGTTTTTT	CASSSTSMGTGELFF
NA	TRBD1	TRBV9	TRBJ1-2	TGTGCCAGCAGCGGGACAGGGTCCAGCTATGGCTACACCTTC	CASSGTGSSYGYTF
NA	TRBD2	TRBV27	TRBJ2-1	TGTGCCAGCAGTTACGGGGGGGCCAATGAGCAGTTCTTC	CASSYGGANEQFF
NA	TRBD1	TRBV4-1	TRBJ1-1	TGCGCCAGCAGCCAAGACCGGGGCAGGGGGCCGAACACTGAAGCTTTCTTT	CASSQDRGRGPNTEAFF
NA	NA	TRBV18	TRBJ2-2	TGTGCCAGCTCGCCTCTTTACACCGGGGAGCTGTTTTTT	CASSPLYTGELFF
NA	NA	TRBV4-1	TRBJ1-4	TGCGCCAGCAGAGGAGAAAAACTGTTTTTT	CASRGEKLFF
NA	NA	TRBV6-1	TRBJ1-5	TGTGCCAGCAGTGAGAACTGGGCAGGATATCAGCCCCAGCATTTT	CASSENWAGYQPQHF